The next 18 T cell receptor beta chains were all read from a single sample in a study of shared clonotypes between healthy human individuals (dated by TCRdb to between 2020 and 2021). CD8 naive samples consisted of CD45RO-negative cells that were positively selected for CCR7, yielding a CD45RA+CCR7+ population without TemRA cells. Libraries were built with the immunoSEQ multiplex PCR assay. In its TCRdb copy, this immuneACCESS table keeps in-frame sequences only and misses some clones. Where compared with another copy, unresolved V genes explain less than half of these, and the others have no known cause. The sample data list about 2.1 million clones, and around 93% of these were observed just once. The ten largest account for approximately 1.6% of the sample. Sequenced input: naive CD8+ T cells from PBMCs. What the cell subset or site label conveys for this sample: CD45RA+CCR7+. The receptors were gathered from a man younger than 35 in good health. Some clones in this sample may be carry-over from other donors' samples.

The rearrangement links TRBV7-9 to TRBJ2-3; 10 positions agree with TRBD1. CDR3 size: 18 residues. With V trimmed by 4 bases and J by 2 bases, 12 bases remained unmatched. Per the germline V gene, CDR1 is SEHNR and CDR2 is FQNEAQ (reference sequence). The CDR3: CASSYPSVGTGDTDTQYF. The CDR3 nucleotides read TGTGCCAGCAGCTACCCCTCCGTCGGGACAGGGGACACAGATACGCAGTATTTT.

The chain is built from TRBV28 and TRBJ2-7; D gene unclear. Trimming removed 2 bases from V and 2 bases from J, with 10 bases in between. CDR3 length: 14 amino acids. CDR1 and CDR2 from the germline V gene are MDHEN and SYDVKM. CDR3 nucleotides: TGTGCCAGCAGTTTAACGGAGACGGCCTACGAGCAGTACTTC. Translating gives CASSLTETAYEQYF.

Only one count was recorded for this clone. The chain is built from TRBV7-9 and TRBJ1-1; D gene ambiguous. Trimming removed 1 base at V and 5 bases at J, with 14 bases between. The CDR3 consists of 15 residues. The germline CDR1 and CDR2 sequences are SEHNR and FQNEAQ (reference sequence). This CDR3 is CASSLGFPTWTEAFF. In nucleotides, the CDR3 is TGTGCCAGCAGCTTAGGGTTCCCGACCTGGACTGAAGCTTTCTTT.

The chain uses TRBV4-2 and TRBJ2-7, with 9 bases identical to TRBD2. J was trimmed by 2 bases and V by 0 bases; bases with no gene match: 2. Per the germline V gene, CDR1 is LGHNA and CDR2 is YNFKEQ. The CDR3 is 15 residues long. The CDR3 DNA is TGTGCCAGCAGCCAAGATCAGCGGGAGGCCTACGAGCAGTACTTC. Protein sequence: CASSQDQREAYEQYF.

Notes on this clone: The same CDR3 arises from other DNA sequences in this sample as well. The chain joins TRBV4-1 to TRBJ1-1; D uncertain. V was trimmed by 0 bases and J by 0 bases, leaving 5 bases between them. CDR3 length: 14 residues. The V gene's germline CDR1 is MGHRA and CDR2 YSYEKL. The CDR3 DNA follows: TGCGCCAGCAGCCAAGAAGGGCTGAACACTGAAGCTTTCTTT. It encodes CASSQEGLNTEAFF.

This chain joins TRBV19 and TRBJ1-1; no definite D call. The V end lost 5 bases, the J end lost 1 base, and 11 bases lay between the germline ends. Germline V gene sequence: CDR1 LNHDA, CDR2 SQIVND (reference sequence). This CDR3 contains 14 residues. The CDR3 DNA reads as TGTGCCAGTAGTCCGACGGCCAGGAACACTGAAGCTTTCTTT. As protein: CASSPTARNTEAFF.

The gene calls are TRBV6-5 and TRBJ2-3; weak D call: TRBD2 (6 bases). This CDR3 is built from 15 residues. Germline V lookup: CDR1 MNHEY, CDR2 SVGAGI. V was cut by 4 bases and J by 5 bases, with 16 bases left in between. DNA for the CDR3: TGTGCCAGCAGTTCCCTAGGACGGGAGTTAGATACGCAGTATTTT. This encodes CASSSLGRELDTQYF.

CDR3 nucleotide sequence: TGTGCCAGCAGTGAGATTCGGCGGGGCCAGTTCTTC. This gives the protein CASSEIRRGQFF. The V call is TRBV6-1, the J call TRBJ2-1; a weak D match, TRBD2 (6 bases). The CDR3 totals 12 residues. V lost 3 bases, J lost 13 bases, and 13 bases lay in between. Germline CDR1 MNHNS, CDR2 SASEGT.

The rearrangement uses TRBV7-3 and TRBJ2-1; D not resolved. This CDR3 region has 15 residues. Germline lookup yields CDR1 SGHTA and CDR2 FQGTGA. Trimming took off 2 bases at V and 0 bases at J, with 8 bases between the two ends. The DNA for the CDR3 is TGTGCCAGCAGCTTATCGTCGCTCTCCTACAATGAGCAGTTCTTC. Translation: CASSLSSLSYNEQFF.

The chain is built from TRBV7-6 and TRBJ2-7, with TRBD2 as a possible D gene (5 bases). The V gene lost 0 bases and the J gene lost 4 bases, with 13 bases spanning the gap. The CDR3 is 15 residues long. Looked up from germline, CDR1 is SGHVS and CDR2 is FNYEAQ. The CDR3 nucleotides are TGTGCCAGCAGCTTAGCGCCCGGGGTCGTATACGAGCAGTACTTC. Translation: CASSLAPGVVYEQYF.

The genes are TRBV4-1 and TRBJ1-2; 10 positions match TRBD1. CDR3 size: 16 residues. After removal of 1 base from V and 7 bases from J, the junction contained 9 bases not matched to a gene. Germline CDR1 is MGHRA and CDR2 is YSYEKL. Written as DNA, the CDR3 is TGCGCCAGCAGCCAAGCCCCGGGACAGGGGTGGAGTGGCTACACCTTC. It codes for CASSQAPGQGWSGYTF.

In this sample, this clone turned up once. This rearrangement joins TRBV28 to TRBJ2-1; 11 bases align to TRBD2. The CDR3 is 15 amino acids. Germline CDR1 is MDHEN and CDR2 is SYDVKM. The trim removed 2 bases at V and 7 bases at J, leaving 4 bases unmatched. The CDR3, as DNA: TGTGCCAGCAGTTTAACTAGCGGGAGTAGTAATGAGCAGTTCTTC. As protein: CASSLTSGSSNEQFF.

Written as DNA, the CDR3 is TGTGCCAGCAGTTTTTACCGACAGTTGAACACTGAAGCTTTCTTT. It codes for CASSFYRQLNTEAFF. The chain links TRBV28 to TRBJ1-1, with a weak D call TRBD1 (5 bases). CDR1 is MDHEN and CDR2 is SYDVKM in the germline V gene. Trimming left V 3 bases short and J 0 bases short, with 11 bases between. CDR3 length equals 15 residues.

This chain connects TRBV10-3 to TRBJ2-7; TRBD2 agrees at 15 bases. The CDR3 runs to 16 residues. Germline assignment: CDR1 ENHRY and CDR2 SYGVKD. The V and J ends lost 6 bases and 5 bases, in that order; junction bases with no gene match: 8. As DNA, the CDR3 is TGTGCCATCAGGGTCACCGGGACTAGCGGGAGGCACGAGCAGTACTTC. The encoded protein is CAIRVTGTSGRHEQYF.

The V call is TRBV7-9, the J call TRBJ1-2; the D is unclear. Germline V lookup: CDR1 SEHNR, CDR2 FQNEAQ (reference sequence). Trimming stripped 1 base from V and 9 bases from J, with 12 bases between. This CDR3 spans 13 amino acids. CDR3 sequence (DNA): TGTGCCAGCAGCTTAGTGTCCCGAAGGAGCTACACCTTC. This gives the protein CASSLVSRRSYTF.

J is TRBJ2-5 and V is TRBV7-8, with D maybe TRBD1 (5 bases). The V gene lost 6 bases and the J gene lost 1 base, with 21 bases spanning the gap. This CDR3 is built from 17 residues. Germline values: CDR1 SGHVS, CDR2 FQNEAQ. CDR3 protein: CASRSTAGQAPQETQYF. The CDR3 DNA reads TGTGCCAGCAGATCTACTGCAGGACAAGCCCCCCAAGAGACCCAGTACTTC.

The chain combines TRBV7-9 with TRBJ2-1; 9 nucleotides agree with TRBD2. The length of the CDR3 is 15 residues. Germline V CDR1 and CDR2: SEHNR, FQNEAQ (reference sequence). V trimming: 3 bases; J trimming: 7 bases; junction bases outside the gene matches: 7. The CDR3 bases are TGTGCCAGCAGCTTGCAGCGGGAGGTTAAGAATGAGCAGTTCTTC. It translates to CASSLQREVKNEQFF.

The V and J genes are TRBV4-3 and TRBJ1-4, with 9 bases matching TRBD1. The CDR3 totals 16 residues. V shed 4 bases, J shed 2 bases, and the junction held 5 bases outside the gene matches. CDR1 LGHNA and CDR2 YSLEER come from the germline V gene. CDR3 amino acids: CASSRDRGKTNEKLFF. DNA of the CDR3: TGCGCCAGCAGCCGAGACAGGGGGAAGACTAATGAAAAACTGTTTTTT.